This T cell receptor beta chain emerged from a study of CD8 T cells in ankylosing spondylitis. V lost 1 base, J lost 0 bases, and 11 bases lay in between. The V gene's germline CDR1 is SGHDT and CDR2 YYEEEE. This CDR3 spans 17 amino acids. From the 5' RACE reads, TCRdb called clonotypes with MiXCR, one entry per CDR3 protein. Seen here are 350,000 or so distinct CDR3 sequences, roughly 14% observed once, and the top ten hold about 1%. The clonotype originates from a male donor with ankylosing spondylitis or in good health (not recorded which). Input material: blood, either unsorted or a sorted T cell fraction (not recorded which). This chain connects TRBV5-6 to TRBJ2-6; D is ambiguous. The CDR3 sequence is CASSLTALSSGANVLTF. As DNA, the CDR3 is TGTGCCAGCAGCTTGACCGCGCTGAGCTCTGGGGCCAACGTCCTGACTTTC.